This TCR beta chain was identified in a study of identical twins. The study, taken as a whole, reports: Insertion counts were lower in abundant cord blood beta clonotypes, a trend that memory repertoires did not show. Within monozygotic twins, out-of-frame TCR alpha sharing was underestimated by the models. The analysis was cross-sectional rather than longitudinal within donors.

Unique molecular identifiers were present on the cDNA, which also gained a universal primer site by template switching. TCRdb re-analysed the 5' RACE reads in MiXCR, keeping a single row per CDR3 protein. Of around 1.7 million distinct CDR3 sequences in the sample, about 32% were seen once. CDR1 is MNHNY and CDR2 is SVGAGI in the germline V gene (reference sequence). V was cut by 0 bases and J by 3 bases, with 11 bases left in between. CDR3 size: 15 residues. In this sample, this clonotype turned up a few times. The target antigen is unknown. The receptor was derived from a newborn girl in good health. The V call is TRBV6-6, the J call TRBJ1-1, with a weak D call TRBD1 (5 bases). The specimen sequenced was cord blood. The CDR3 nucleotides are TGTGCCAGCAGTTACTCTACAAACAGGTACACTGAAGCTTTCTTT. The encoded protein is CASSYSTNRYTEAFF.